These 17 T cell receptor beta chains were sequenced from one sample in a study of blood T cell repertoires in COVID-19. The data were produced by immunoSEQ multiplex PCR, yet TCRdb's version contains in-frame clones alone and is incomplete. The data hold roughly 7,500 clones, with 84% observed a single time. Specimen: peripheral blood. These receptors came from a human donor in a cohort sampled during active COVID-19.

The chain is built from TRBV18 and TRBJ2-3; tentatively, D is TRBD2 (6 bases). Per germline, CDR1 KGHSH and CDR2 LQKENI. CDR3 length: 16 amino acids. The V gene lost 6 bases and the J gene lost 6 bases, with 22 bases spanning the gap. The CDR3 DNA is TGTGCCAGCTCCCCCAGCCGCGGGGAGCGAATGGATACGCAGTATTTT. This translates into CASSPSRGERMDTQYF.

This sequence joins TRBV10-3 and TRBJ1-2; D unresolved. The CDR3 totals 13 residues. In germline, CDR1 is ENHRY, CDR2 SYGVKD. V shed 3 bases and J shed 5 bases, with 10 bases lying between them. In nucleotides, the CDR3 is TGTGCCATCAGTGACAGCGGCCTATATGGCTACACCTTC. The encoded protein is CAISDSGLYGYTF.

The chain combines TRBV29-1 with TRBJ1-2; D is ambiguous. Trimming left V 0 bases short and J 9 bases short, with 11 bases between. This CDR3 has 12 amino acids. The germline V gene has CDR1 SQVTM and CDR2 ANQGSEA. As DNA, the CDR3 is TGCAGCGTTGAAGATGAAGCTGCTTGCTACACCTTC. Its protein product is CSVEDEAACYTF.

This clone is medium-sized by share. The rearrangement joins TRBV7-6 to TRBJ2-1; D remains ambiguous. CDR1 and CDR2 (germline): SGHVS, FNYEAQ. V shed 8 bases and J shed 16 bases, with 21 bases lying between them. There are 12 residues in the CDR3. CDR3 sequence: CASPIEARATFF. As DNA, the CDR3 is TGTGCCAGCCCGATAGAGGCCCGCGCGACCTTCTTC.

The J gene is TRBJ2-1, the V gene TRBV19; the D gene is possibly TRBD1 (5 bases). Trimming took off 2 bases at V and 0 bases at J, with 5 bases between the two ends. This CDR3 is built from 14 residues. Germline CDR1 and CDR2: LNHDA and SQIVND (reference sequence). CDR3 amino acids: CASSIRGSYNEQFF. The CDR3 DNA reads TGTGCCAGTAGTATAAGGGGCTCCTACAATGAGCAGTTCTTC.

This chain uses TRBV5-1 with TRBJ2-7; 8 positions match TRBD2. Germline V lookup: CDR1 SGHRS, CDR2 YFSETQ. CDR3 length: 15 amino acids. V was clipped by 0 bases and J by 1 base; unmatched bases: 3. CDR3 sequence reads: CASSLEAGVSYEQYV. The CDR3 region has the DNA TGCGCCAGCAGCTTGGAAGCGGGAGTTTCCTACGAGCAGTACGTC.

The chain joins TRBV19 to TRBJ1-2; TRBD1 is a possible D gene (6 bases). Trimming took 5 bases from V and 7 from J, leaving 17 bases between them. The CDR3 length is 14 residues. CDR1 is LNHDA and CDR2 is SQIVND in the germline V gene (reference sequence). The CDR3 nucleotides are TGTGCCAGTAGTCCCTGGACAGCCCGGGGTGGCTACACCTTC. This encodes CASSPWTARGGYTF.

The V gene is TRBV29-1, the J gene TRBJ2-1; a weak D match, TRBD1 (5 bases). In germline, CDR1 is SQVTM, CDR2 ANQGSEA. There are 12 residues in the CDR3. V was pared by 8 bases and J by 1 base, with 9 bases between. CDR3 DNA sequence: TGCAGCCTTGCAGGGTCCTACAATGAGCAGTTCTTC. This sequence encodes CSLAGSYNEQFF.

The chain joins TRBV2 to TRBJ1-1, with D possibly matching TRBD1 (5 bases). The germline V gene has CDR1 SNHLY and CDR2 FYNNEI. The CDR3 extends over 13 amino acids. V was shortened by 6 bases and J by 2 bases, with 10 bases between the two germline ends. CDR3 residues: CASRTDSNTEAFF. The CDR3 nucleotides are TGTGCCAGCAGGACCGACAGTAACACTGAAGCTTTCTTT. The full variable domain, its missing parts supplied by reference TRBV2 and TRBJ1-1, is EPEVTQTPSHQVTQMGQEVILRCVPISNHLYFYWYRQILGQKVEFLVSFYNNEISEKSEIFDDQFSVERPDGSNFTLKIRSTKLEDSAMYFCASRTDSNTEAFFGQGTRLTVV.

The J gene is TRBJ2-7, the V gene TRBV2, with TRBD2 matching over 11 bases. CDR1 SNHLY and CDR2 FYNNEI come from the germline V gene. The CDR3 extends over 18 amino acids. The V segment lost 0 bases and the J segment 3 bases; nucleotides outside the gene matches: 10. CDR3 region: CASSEALRLAGGNYEQYV. For the CDR3, the DNA is TGTGCCAGCAGTGAAGCGCTTAGGCTAGCGGGAGGAAACTACGAGCAGTACGTC.

This chain connects TRBV19 to TRBJ1-5; D is perhaps TRBD1 (6 bases). Trimming left V 5 bases short and J 0 bases short, with 14 bases between. Germline CDR1 is LNHDA and CDR2 is SQIVND (reference sequence). This CDR3 contains 16 residues. The DNA of the CDR3 is TGTGCCAGTAGTCATGGGGGGGGCTATAGCAATCAGCCCCAGCATTTT. It yields the protein CASSHGGGYSNQPQHF.

This chain links TRBV30 with TRBJ1-1, with D possibly matching TRBD1 (6 bases). Deletions cut 3 bases from V and 1 base from J, with 9 bases between. This CDR3 region has 13 residues. CDR1 is GTSNPN, CDR2 SVGIG, per germline (reference sequence). In DNA form, the CDR3 reads TGTGCCTGGAGCCTACAGGGGAACACTGAAGCTTTCTTT. Translating it yields CAWSLQGNTEAFF.

The chain combines TRBV29-1 with TRBJ1-2; D is undetermined. The CDR3 spans 14 residues. V lost 6 bases and J 5 bases, leaving 19 bases between the germline ends. In germline, CDR1 is SQVTM, CDR2 ANQGSEA. CDR3 sequence reads: CSVGSWVAGYGYTF. DNA of the CDR3: TGCAGCGTCGGTTCATGGGTGGCCGGGTATGGCTACACCTTC.

The CDR3 nucleotides read TGTGCCAGCAGCTTGAGCCCAGGGGGAAACACCGGGGAGCTGTTTTTT. It encodes CASSLSPGGNTGELFF. V and J are TRBV5-5 and TRBJ2-2, with 7 bases identical to TRBD1. V gave up 1 base and J gave up 2 bases; unmatched junction bases: 5. The germline CDR1 and CDR2 sequences are SGHKS and YYEKEE (reference sequence). The CDR3 is 16 residues long.

The V call is TRBV11-3, the J call TRBJ2-3; 8 bases agree with TRBD2. The V and J ends lost 4 bases and 6 bases, in that order; junction bases with no gene match: 3. Germline lookup yields CDR1 SGHNT and CDR2 YENEEA. This CDR3 comprises 13 residues. CDR3 amino acids: CASSSGGADTQYF. The CDR3 DNA is TGTGCCAGCAGCTCCGGGGGGGCCGATACGCAGTATTTT.

The V gene is TRBV15, the J gene TRBJ2-1, with a tentative D call TRBD2 (6 bases). Germline CDR1 is LNHNV and CDR2 is YYDKDF (reference sequence). The V and J ends lost 0 bases and 7 bases respectively, with 19 bases between them. This CDR3 contains 17 residues. CDR3 loop: CATSRDYGFRDFNEQFF. The CDR3 DNA sequence: TGTGCCACCAGCAGAGACTACGGATTCAGGGACTTTAATGAGCAGTTCTTC. Together with reference TRBV15 and TRBJ2-1, the CDR3 gives the full variable domain: DAMVIQNPRYQVTQFGKPVTLSCSQTLNHNVMYWYQQKSSQAPKLLFHYYDKDFNNEADTPDNFQSRRPNTSFCFLDIRSPGLGDTAMYLCATSRDYGFRDFNEQFFGPGTRLTVL.

The chain has TRBV7-9 and TRBJ2-5; D may be TRBD1 (6 bases). Germline CDR1 and CDR2: SEHNR and FQNEAQ (reference sequence). V lost 2 bases and J 1 base, leaving 11 bases between the germline ends. The CDR3 is 15 amino acids. DNA for the CDR3: TGTGCCAGCAGCTTACCCCAGGGGATCCAAGAGACCCAGTACTTC. It translates to CASSLPQGIQETQYF.